The rows below give T cell receptor beta chains drawn from one sample of a study of blood T cell repertoires in COVID-19. The repertoire was sequenced with immunoSEQ multiplex PCR; TCRdb's copy has only in-frame clones and lacks some. The sample has 140,000 to 150,000 clones; over 80% are singletons. Material for sequencing was peripheral blood. The receptors were sampled from a man aged 50-60 years who had recovered from COVID-19. The conserved cysteine and the conserved F or W are not part of the CDR3 here. D genes are given only for firm matches.

CDR3,J,V,D
ASSFTYEQY,TRBJ2-7,TRBV7-2,.
ASSRLAGRVETQY,TRBJ2-5,TRBV9,TRBD2
ASRSQPGQPNTEAF,TRBJ1-1,TRBV5-4,.
ASGQLNTEAF,TRBJ1-1,TRBV12-3/TRBV12-4,.
ASSQDRASYEQY,TRBJ2-7,TRBV4-3,.
ASSPTAGTGTHEQY,TRBJ2-7,TRBV9,TRBD1
ASSQDVRGPNTGELF,TRBJ2-2,TRBV4-3,.
ASSPWGVPGSVEQY,TRBJ2-7,TRBV19,.
ASTTTGGTDTQY,TRBJ2-3,TRBV19,TRBD1
ASSYSPAVRLEQY,TRBJ2-7,TRBV6-5,.
ASSSVAGGQETQY,TRBJ2-5,TRBV19,TRBD2
ASSLDSIAGGREQF,TRBJ2-1,TRBV5-1,TRBD2
ASSPRGEGSGYT,TRBJ1-2,TRBV18,.
ASSPGGVDYEQY,TRBJ2-7,TRBV9,.
ASSLRGGTQETQY,TRBJ2-5,TRBV7-2,.
ASSLYQGRDTEAF,TRBJ1-1,TRBV7-9,.
ASSWGGGSDGYT,TRBJ1-2,TRBV5-4,.
ASSIQGGVGQPQH,TRBJ1-5,TRBV18,.
ASSPVAGEAF,TRBJ1-1,TRBV7-9,.
ASSQSTQGPSGNTIY,TRBJ1-3,TRBV3-1/TRBV3-2,.
SAAGQPQH,TRBJ1-5,TRBV20-1,.
ASTLGVSNQPQH,TRBJ1-5,TRBV5-5,.
ASSILLGQGYEQY,TRBJ2-7,TRBV19,TRBD1
SVSSRGLAGVTDTQY,TRBJ2-3,TRBV29-1,TRBD2
ASSAVTGSSYEQY,TRBJ2-7,TRBV5-1,.
ASSLSTGGFPNSPLH,TRBJ1-6,TRBV27,TRBD1
ASSLGDRGHEQY,TRBJ2-7,TRBV5-1,TRBD1
SASGGQGQEDTQY,TRBJ2-3,TRBV20-1,.
ASSLVLAAETQY,TRBJ2-5,TRBV11-3,.
ASSRTSVDTQY,TRBJ2-3,TRBV6-2/TRBV6-3,.
ASSQTGAPNEQF,TRBJ2-1,TRBV7-9,.
ASSEAGQETQY,TRBJ2-5,TRBV5-1,TRBD2
ASSQDTDVRELF,TRBJ2-2,TRBV4-3,.
ASSQEGGGGGETQY,TRBJ2-5,TRBV4-2,TRBD2
ASAGTVNTEAF,TRBJ1-1,TRBV19,TRBD1
ASSLEAGGRGYT,TRBJ1-2,TRBV5-1,TRBD1
ASSEEGTVIVDEQF,TRBJ2-1,TRBV5-1,.
ASSRIDRGDEKLF,TRBJ1-4,TRBV7-9,TRBD1
ASSIGLAGSGDTQY,TRBJ2-3,TRBV7-2,TRBD2
ASSKEVYTGELF,TRBJ2-2,TRBV7-2,.
ASTHRGDEKLF,TRBJ1-4,TRBV19,TRBD1
ATSRPSSSGANVLT,TRBJ2-6,TRBV15,.
ASSLGPGQPSYEQY,TRBJ2-7,TRBV7-6,TRBD1
ASSFGDISTEAF,TRBJ1-1,TRBV5-1,.
ASSEDLMTAVRH,TRBJ1-5,TRBV7-9,.
ASSPRDRGTDTQY,TRBJ2-3,TRBV19,TRBD1
ASSVGLREGSGNTIY,TRBJ1-3,TRBV9,.
ASSLGTDYSPLH,TRBJ1-6,TRBV3-1/TRBV3-2,TRBD1
SASQGGGNQPQH,TRBJ1-5,TRBV20-1,.
ASSTIQGYEQY,TRBJ2-7,TRBV19,.
ASSITGGQGNTEAF,TRBJ1-1,TRBV9,TRBD1
ASSTRITSNQPQH,TRBJ1-5,TRBV7-2,.
ASSQLRDYPTDTQY,TRBJ2-3,TRBV4-1,TRBD2
ASSDRGRTGTGELF,TRBJ2-2,TRBV11-1,.